This TCR beta chain was sequenced during a study of blood T cell repertoires in COVID-19 (dated by TCRdb to between 2020 and 2021). About the study as a whole: The collaborator samples originated in the United States, Italy and Spain and spanned the acute and convalescent phases of COVID-19. Nearly every sample came with metadata listing a de-identified subject ID, COVID-19 status, age in years and sex. The samples were drawn from two sources: the first 160 participants of the ongoing ImmuneRACE study, and 950 to 1,500 subjects contributed by 6 global collaborators. Subjects who had been exposed to COVID-19, were actively infected with it, or had recovered from it provided the deeply sampled blood TCRbeta repertoires that made up the dataset. The material from the prospective study consisted of cDNA or gDNA derived from T cells, B-cell-depleted T cells, or PBMCs. HLA class I and class II types, where available, came from metadata supplied by the sample provider rather than from assay-based typing. The repertoires were released in a freely available public database meant as a resource for research on the immune response to SARS-CoV-2. What the research found in general, with its limitations: The quantity of clinical and demographic metadata differed by source and by participant and was supplied without curation.

The immunoSEQ Assay, a bias-controlled multiplex PCR, was used to amplify TCRbeta CDR3 regions from genomic DNA. The published analysis was carried out like this. The number of nucleated cells in each sample was estimated from the amplification of reference gene primers within the assay. To quantify the absolute abundance of each unique TCRbeta CDR3 rearrangement, sequence reads were collapsed and filtered. For each sample, productive Simpson clonality was calculated by taking the square root of Simpson's diversity index across productive rearrangements. This immuneACCESS table, as held by TCRdb, lists in-frame sequences with V and J called but not all clones. Of the missing ones, under half trace to an unresolved V gene in checked studies; the others have no known cause. V, J and clone size reflect that table, while D and trimming were determined from the DNA. The sample has under 300,000 clones on record, more than 75% of them singletons. The top ten constitute 5.5% to 9% of the sample.

The table lists this clone with a few counts. Its antigen is still unknown. Base qualities are missing; no much larger clone stands one base away. Whole blood was collected in K2EDTA tubes by collaborating institutions according to the institutions' own protocols. For TCRbeta analysis, collaborator samples were shipped as frozen whole blood, as isolated PBMCs, or as DNA extracted from either sample type. The germline V gene gives CDR1 as SGHTA and CDR2 as FQGNSA. Counted from cysteine to phenylalanine, this CDR3 has 13 amino acids. Left in the record is the CDR3 DNA by itself, 39 bases read in frame from the first base. V is reduced by 5 bases and J by 6 bases, leaving a spacing of 13 bases between them.

This receptor chain uses TRBV7-2 and TRBJ1-1; a tentative D call is TRBD1 (5 bases match). The source is a woman in her sixties or seventies with active or convalescent COVID-19. The sample was peripheral blood. The nucleotides are TGTGCCAGCAGCCCCCTTTGGGGCGCTGAAGCTTTCTTT. The encoded protein is CASSPLWGAEAFF.